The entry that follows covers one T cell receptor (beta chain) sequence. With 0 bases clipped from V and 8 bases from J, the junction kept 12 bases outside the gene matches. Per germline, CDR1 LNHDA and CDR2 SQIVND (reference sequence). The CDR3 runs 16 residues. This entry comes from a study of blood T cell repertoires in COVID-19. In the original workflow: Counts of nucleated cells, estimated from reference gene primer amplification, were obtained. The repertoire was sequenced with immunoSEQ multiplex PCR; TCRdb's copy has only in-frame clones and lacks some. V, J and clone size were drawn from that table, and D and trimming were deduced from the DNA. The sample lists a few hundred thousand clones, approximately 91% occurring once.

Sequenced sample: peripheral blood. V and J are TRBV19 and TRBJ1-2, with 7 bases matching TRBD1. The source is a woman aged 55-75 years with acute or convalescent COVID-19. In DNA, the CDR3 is TGTGCCAGTAGTATAGATCAGGGGGAGCGGGCGGGCGGCTACACCTTC. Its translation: CASSIDQGERAGGYTF.